These T cell receptor beta chains were read from a single sample in a study of blood T cell repertoires in COVID-19. Libraries were prepared by immunoSEQ multiplex PCR; TCRdb keeps only in-frame clonotypes and omits some of them. The sample has around 340,000 clones, 80% to 90% seen once. Material for sequencing was PBMCs or T cells enriched from blood (not recorded which). Receptor source: a woman aged 40 to 55 with acute COVID-19. The conserved cysteine and the conserved F or W are not part of the CDR3 here. Each record gives: V gene, clone size, CDR3 protein. The size of a clone is reported for some rows only, either as once, few or many, or as a class for expanded clones.

>TRBV7-2|.
ASSSGGAGWNEQF
>TRBV28|.
ASSLLPGQGFEGNTIY
>TRBV4-1|once
ASSQDMGDRGLEQY
>TRBV18|.
ASSPLIGDLINIQY
>TRBV9|.
ASSPHLPGTGAGNTIY
>TRBV6-2/TRBV6-3|.
ASSSPRTSGYEQY
>TRBV2|few
ASSVGNRGHSGELF
>TRBV19|.
ASSSAGTVAVMRY
>TRBV19|.
ASSGGDPGYNEQF
>TRBV5-6|.
ASSLPGTETNEKLF
>TRBV11-1|.
ASSLVGQGSADTQY
>TRBV5-4|.
ASSLGSASSYNSPLH
>TRBV3-1/TRBV3-2|.
ASSQDSTDTQY
>TRBV5-1|.
ASAGWDRGNTEAF
>TRBV3-1/TRBV3-2|.
ASSPFSGGIVRTDTQY
>TRBV7-2|.
ASSPSGNNEQF
>TRBV28|.
ASSFTDRMGGYT
>TRBV5-4|.
ASSLRQGSVGELF
>TRBV11-2|few
ASSITGTANTEAF
>TRBV6-6|.
ASSPRASPVSTDTQY
>TRBV5-6|.
ASSFQGLRNTIY
>TRBV5-4|.
ASSLELEGLGGELF
>TRBV25-1|many
ASSGQGPTTGELF
>TRBV7-8|.
ASSSRGESGSGYT
>TRBV7-3|.
ASSIQGGNTEAF
>TRBV5-1|.
ASSPDRAYEQY
>TRBV7-8|.
ASSLRAAGTGYGYT
>TRBV4-2|.
ASSHPAGTQLRYNEQF
>TRBV6-2/TRBV6-3|.
ASSAGQGGRTEAF
>TRBV6-5|.
ASRDFSTDTQY
>TRBV18|.
ASSPPGVGEAF
>TRBV14|.
ASSRGGHGELF
>TRBV27|.
ASSTDPRVEKLF
>TRBV25-1|.
ASSERGQGQSWTEAF
>TRBV11-2|.
ASSGGLAAGTDTQY
>TRBV19|.
ASSRSGQGQYGYT
>TRBV14|once
ASSRTLDSQETQY
>TRBV9|.
ASSVAGLPSTDTQY
>TRBV23-1|.
ARGRRGTHHRGYAEQY
>TRBV3-1/TRBV3-2|.
ASSQDTGSYYEQY
>TRBV7-8|.
ASSFRQGVNTEAF
>TRBV4-2|.
ASSQDGIQGASGYT
>TRBV6-5|.
ASSPTGSGANVLT
>TRBV28|.
ASNIGLLAEATDTQY
>TRBV6-5|.
ASRLGQDTGYT
>TRBV6-1|.
ASSENLSGGYGNTIY
>TRBV28|.
ASSLDGGGGITEAF
>TRBV4-3|few
ASSRRLGVYYGYT
>TRBV19|few
ASSPSTAYGYT